This TCR beta chain stems from a study of blood T cells in healthy people across ages. A sample-barcoded 5' primer and a J-beta primer mix were used in a second PCR of about 7 to 12 cycles. MiXCR, run by TCRdb on the 5' RACE reads, gives a single entry per CDR3 protein. The table shows about 1.5 million distinct CDR3 sequences, with approximately 43% occurring only once. Germline lookup yields CDR1 ENHRY and CDR2 SYGVKD. This CDR3 comprises 11 residues. The chain recombines TRBV10-3 with TRBJ2-7; D might be TRBD1 or TRBD2, each matching 5 bases. Gene TRBJ2-5 matches the end of the DNA better, so the J call may be wrong. The receptor was derived from a young woman in good health. What was sequenced was blood. The CDR3 loop is CAIRGTETQYF. The CDR3 DNA reads as TGTGCCATCAGGGGGACAGAGACCCAGTACTTC.